This T cell receptor (beta chain) was recovered during a study of post-analysis software for immune sequencing data. General study results and limits: Patients had higher frequencies than controls of roughly 5 TRBV segments, including TRBV5-6, TRBV5-1 and TRBV20-1.

The CDR3 is made up of 15 amino acids. The germline CDR1 and CDR2 sequences are SEHNR and FQNEAQ (reference sequence). V gave up 5 bases and J gave up 5 bases; unmatched junction bases: 7. Unique molecular identifiers were built into the TCR beta cDNA libraries. MiXCR was run by TCRdb on the PCR reads, yielding one entry per CDR3 protein. Among over 700,000 distinct CDR3 sequences listed, approximately 30% were seen once. This clonotype was recorded a few times. Its antigen is still unknown. The chain is built from TRBV7-9 and TRBJ2-7; the match to TRBD2 covers 12 bases. The clonotype originates from a girl aged 10 to 17 with multiple sclerosis. The material sequenced was blood. The CDR3 sequence: CASSPRLAGVHEQYF. The CDR3 DNA reads TGTGCCAGCAGCCCTAGACTAGCGGGAGTACACGAGCAGTACTTC.